Listed below are T cell receptor beta chains from one sample, sequenced in a study of response to subunit inactivated influenza vaccine. TCRdb re-derived calls from the RT-PCR reads in MiXCR, one entry per CDR3 protein. This repertoire shows 400,000 to 650,000 distinct CDR3 sequences, under 8.5% found once; its top ten account for roughly 14%. This sample comprised PBMCs from blood, obtained less than 30 months after vaccination. Receptors were obtained from a man aged 45 to 75 who received an inactivated influenza vaccine. CDR3s include the opening cysteine and the closing phenylalanine or tryptophan. A D gene is named only where the DNA matches it firmly. Not every row has a clone size; where given, it reads once, few, many or a size class.

len: 16; abundance: few; j_gene: TRBJ2-3; v_gene: TRBV9; d_gene: -; CDR3nt: TGTGCCAGCAGCGTAGCAGGCGGGCTGAGCACAGATACGCAGTATTTT; CDR3aa: CASSVAGGLSTDTQYF
len: 18; abundance: -; j_gene: TRBJ2-5; v_gene: TRBV21-1; d_gene: -; CDR3nt: TGTGCCAGCAGCCTAGGCCGAAATCGTAGGGACGACCAAGAGACCCAGTACTTC; CDR3aa: CASSLGRNRRDDQETQYF
len: 14; abundance: many; j_gene: TRBJ2-7; v_gene: TRBV5-1; d_gene: TRBD1; CDR3nt: TGCGCCAGCAGCCTAGGACAGGCACAATACGAGCAGTACTTC; CDR3aa: CASSLGQAQYEQYF
len: 14; abundance: few; j_gene: TRBJ1-5; v_gene: TRBV9; d_gene: TRBD1; CDR3nt: TGTGCCAGCAATGGAGGGGGCGCGGGGCAGCCCCAGCATTTT; CDR3aa: CASNGGGAGQPQHF
len: 19; abundance: few; j_gene: TRBJ2-1; v_gene: TRBV12-3/TRBV12-4; d_gene: TRBD1; CDR3nt: TGTGCCAGCAGCTCCGGGACAGGGACAACGGTCAGCTCCTACAATGAGCAGTTCTTC; CDR3aa: CASSSGTGTTVSSYNEQFF
len: 12; abundance: -; j_gene: TRBJ2-7; v_gene: TRBV5-6; d_gene: -; CDR3nt: TGTGCCAGCAGCTTCCCGGGGCAGAGACAGTACTTC; CDR3aa: CASSFPGQRQYF
len: 16; abundance: few; j_gene: TRBJ1-2; v_gene: TRBV4-2; d_gene: TRBD1; CDR3nt: TGTGCCAGCAGCCAAGGTTTGACAGGGAGTGACTATGGCTACACCTTC; CDR3aa: CASSQGLTGSDYGYTF
len: 16; abundance: few; j_gene: TRBJ2-1; v_gene: TRBV10-2; d_gene: -; CDR3nt: TGCGCCAGCAGTGAGTTGGTTCGGCTCGTCTACAATGAGCAGTTCTTC; CDR3aa: CASSELVRLVYNEQFF
len: 12; abundance: few; j_gene: TRBJ2-3; v_gene: TRBV7-8; d_gene: TRBD2; CDR3nt: TGTGCCAGCAGCGCCCATGTAGCGGGCGTATCTTTT; CDR3aa: CASSAHVAGVSF
len: 15; abundance: -; j_gene: TRBJ1-5; v_gene: TRBV20-1; d_gene: -; CDR3nt: TGCAGTGCTAGTGACCGGGCGAGGGGGTATCAGCCCCAGCATTTT; CDR3aa: CSASDRARGYQPQHF
len: 17; abundance: -; j_gene: TRBJ2-1; v_gene: TRBV5-6; d_gene: TRBD1; CDR3nt: TGTGCCAGCAGCTTAACCCCGGGACAGGGCTTCTACAATGAGCAGTTCTTC; CDR3aa: CASSLTPGQGFYNEQFF
len: 13; abundance: -; j_gene: TRBJ2-7; v_gene: TRBV7-2; d_gene: -; CDR3nt: TGTGCCAGCAGCCCATCTACAGGCTACGAGCAGTACTTC; CDR3aa: CASSPSTGYEQYF
len: 13; abundance: many; j_gene: TRBJ2-5; v_gene: TRBV20-1; d_gene: TRBD1; CDR3nt: TGCAGTGGACTGGACAGGAACAAAGAGACCCAGTACTTC; CDR3aa: CSGLDRNKETQYF
len: 13; abundance: -; j_gene: TRBJ2-1; v_gene: TRBV2; d_gene: -; CDR3nt: TGTGCCAGCAGGTCGGATACGTACAATGAGCAGTTCTTC; CDR3aa: CASRSDTYNEQFF
len: 16; abundance: few; j_gene: TRBJ2-5; v_gene: TRBV27; d_gene: -; CDR3nt: TGTGCCAGCAGTAAACTCTTCCAGGGGATGGGTGAGACCCAGTACTTC; CDR3aa: CASSKLFQGMGETQYF
len: 15; abundance: -; j_gene: TRBJ2-5; v_gene: TRBV4-3; d_gene: -; CDR3nt: TGCGCCAGCAGCCCAGAAAGTGCAAGACAAGAGACCCAGTACTTC; CDR3aa: CASSPESARQETQYF
len: 18; abundance: few; j_gene: TRBJ2-3; v_gene: TRBV15; d_gene: -; CDR3nt: TGTGCCACCAGCAGAGATACCCCTAGCGTCCCCGGCACAGATACGCAGTATTTT; CDR3aa: CATSRDTPSVPGTDTQYF
len: 21; abundance: few; j_gene: TRBJ2-2; v_gene: TRBV6-2/TRBV6-3; d_gene: -; CDR3nt: TGTGCCAGCAGTACGTACGTCCTCAGGAGGTCCGCGGGGTTGAACACCGGGGAGCTGTTTTTT; CDR3aa: CASSTYVLRRSAGLNTGELFF
len: 15; abundance: many; j_gene: TRBJ1-1; v_gene: TRBV4-2; d_gene: -; CDR3nt: TGTGCCAGCAGCCAAGATGGGACGGCAAACACTGAAGCTTTCTTT; CDR3aa: CASSQDGTANTEAFF
len: 16; abundance: many; j_gene: TRBJ2-2; v_gene: TRBV4-2; d_gene: -; CDR3nt: TGTGCCAGCAGCCAAACGCCTGCCGCGAACACCGGGGAGCTGTTTTTT; CDR3aa: CASSQTPAANTGELFF
len: 14; abundance: -; j_gene: TRBJ2-1; v_gene: TRBV7-9; d_gene: -; CDR3nt: TGTGCCAGCAGCACCGATGTTATCCACAATGAGCAGTTCTTC; CDR3aa: CASSTDVIHNEQFF
len: 15; abundance: many; j_gene: TRBJ1-5; v_gene: TRBV12-3/TRBV12-4; d_gene: -; CDR3nt: TGTGCCAGCAGTGGAACGACAGGAACTAATCAGCCCCAGCATTTT; CDR3aa: CASSGTTGTNQPQHF
len: 14; abundance: many; j_gene: TRBJ1-1; v_gene: TRBV12-3/TRBV12-4; d_gene: -; CDR3nt: TGTGCCAGCAGTTTAGCGCTAGGGTACACTGAAGCTTTCTTT; CDR3aa: CASSLALGYTEAFF
len: 14; abundance: few; j_gene: TRBJ2-7; v_gene: TRBV4-3; d_gene: -; CDR3nt: TGCGCCAGCAGGCAAGATGTCAGGGGCTACGAGCAGTACTTC; CDR3aa: CASRQDVRGYEQYF
len: 13; abundance: few; j_gene: TRBJ2-5; v_gene: TRBV7-2; d_gene: -; CDR3nt: TGTGCCAGCAGCATAGGGCCTCAAGAGACCCAGTACTTC; CDR3aa: CASSIGPQETQYF
len: 18; abundance: few; j_gene: TRBJ2-1; v_gene: TRBV19; d_gene: -; CDR3nt: TGTGCCAGTAGTACCCGAACTCTTAGCGCGAGCTCCTACAATGAGCAGTTCTTC; CDR3aa: CASSTRTLSASSYNEQFF
len: 11; abundance: once; j_gene: TRBJ1-2; v_gene: TRBV29-1; d_gene: TRBD1; CDR3nt: TGCAGCGCAGGGGGCAGCTATGGCTACACCTTC; CDR3aa: CSAGGSYGYTF
len: 15; abundance: -; j_gene: TRBJ2-2; v_gene: TRBV7-6; d_gene: -; CDR3nt: TGTGCCAGCAGCTTAGAGACCCCGGGAACCGGGGAGCTGTTTTTT; CDR3aa: CASSLETPGTGELFF
len: 17; abundance: -; j_gene: TRBJ2-5; v_gene: TRBV6-5; d_gene: TRBD2; CDR3nt: TGTGCCAGCAGTTCCGGCACTAGACTAGCGGTGGGAGAGACCCAGTACTTC; CDR3aa: CASSSGTRLAVGETQYF
len: 15; abundance: few; j_gene: TRBJ2-5; v_gene: TRBV4-2; d_gene: -; CDR3nt: TGTGCCAGCAGCCAAGATCGGGATATCCAAGAGACCCAGTACTTC; CDR3aa: CASSQDRDIQETQYF
len: 14; abundance: -; j_gene: TRBJ2-5; v_gene: TRBV4-2; d_gene: -; CDR3nt: TGTGCCAGCAGCCAAGAAAGTCAGGGCGAGACCCAGTACTTC; CDR3aa: CASSQESQGETQYF
len: 16; abundance: many; j_gene: TRBJ1-6; v_gene: TRBV12-3/TRBV12-4; d_gene: -; CDR3nt: TGTGCCAGCAGTTTATCCCCAGGGGTGGTGAATTCACCCCTCCACTTT; CDR3aa: CASSLSPGVVNSPLHF
len: 15; abundance: many; j_gene: TRBJ2-5; v_gene: TRBV12-3/TRBV12-4; d_gene: TRBD2; CDR3nt: TGTGCCAGCAGTTTTACAGCGGGAGCCGGGGAGACCCAGTACTTC; CDR3aa: CASSFTAGAGETQYF
len: 13; abundance: many; j_gene: TRBJ2-1; v_gene: TRBV12-3/TRBV12-4; d_gene: -; CDR3nt: TGTGCCAGCACCTGGGACATGGTAAACGAGCAGTTCTTC; CDR3aa: CASTWDMVNEQFF
len: 16; abundance: -; j_gene: TRBJ1-5; v_gene: TRBV18; d_gene: TRBD1; CDR3nt: TGTGCCAGCTCAGCCGGGACAGGGGTTAGCAATCAGCCCCAGCATTTT; CDR3aa: CASSAGTGVSNQPQHF
len: 15; abundance: many; j_gene: TRBJ2-2; v_gene: TRBV7-2; d_gene: TRBD2; CDR3nt: TGTGCCAGCAGCTCCCCGGGGGGGGGAACCGGGGAGCTGTTTTTT; CDR3aa: CASSSPGGGTGELFF
len: 14; abundance: -; j_gene: TRBJ2-2; v_gene: TRBV12-3/TRBV12-4; d_gene: -; CDR3nt: TGTGCCAGCAGTTTTGAGACGAACACCGGGGAGCTGTTTTTT; CDR3aa: CASSFETNTGELFF
len: 13; abundance: many; j_gene: TRBJ2-3; v_gene: TRBV29-1; d_gene: -; CDR3nt: TGCAGCGGACGTGGAGTTAGCACAGATACGCAGTATTTT; CDR3aa: CSGRGVSTDTQYF
len: 16; abundance: many; j_gene: TRBJ2-1; v_gene: TRBV4-2; d_gene: -; CDR3nt: TGTGCCAGCAGCCAAGTTTATGCGGCAAAGTACAATGAGCAGTTCTTC; CDR3aa: CASSQVYAAKYNEQFF
len: 15; abundance: few; j_gene: TRBJ1-1; v_gene: TRBV3-1; d_gene: -; CDR3nt: TGTGCCAGCAGCCAAGAAGGGCACTACGGGTCTGAAGCTTTCTTT; CDR3aa: CASSQEGHYGSEAFF